These 12 T cell receptor beta chains share one sample of origin, sequenced in a study of T cell responses to AZD1222 COVID-19 vaccine. The assay was immunoSEQ multiplex PCR, and TCRdb's table has in-frame clones only and misses some. This table holds under 140,000 clones, about nine tenths found once. Specimen: peripheral blood, collected on day 0 of AZD1222 vaccination. All receptors derive from an adult in good health.

This clone came up a few times. The chain uses TRBV28 and TRBJ1-5; D remains ambiguous. V shed 5 bases and J shed 1 base, with 12 bases lying between them. CDR1 MDHEN and CDR2 SYDVKM come from the germline V gene. There are 15 residues in the CDR3. This CDR3 reads CASSPLWRSNQPQHF. The CDR3 DNA is TGTGCCAGCAGTCCCCTTTGGAGGAGCAATCAGCCCCAGCATTTT.

Turning to this clone: Different DNA sequences within this sample yield the same CDR3. This chain links TRBV7-2 with TRBJ1-2; D is undetermined. Trimming shortened V by 5 bases and J by 8 bases, and 12 bases separated the two germline ends. The length of the CDR3 is 12 residues. CDR1 SGHTA and CDR2 FQGNSA come from the germline V gene. DNA of the CDR3: TGTGCCAGCAGCCTAACAGTGTCCGGCTACACCTTC. Amino acids: CASSLTVSGYTF.

This chain connects TRBV2 to TRBJ2-7, with 8 bases identical to TRBD2. The V segment lost 1 base and the J segment 11 bases; nucleotides outside the gene matches: 10. CDR1 is SNHLY and CDR2 is FYNNEI in the germline V gene. This CDR3 is built from 14 residues. The CDR3 sequence is CASSEGGSGAGEYF. The CDR3 nucleotides read TGTGCCAGCAGTGAAGGGGGTAGCGGGGCCGGAGAGTACTTC. The full variable domain, completed using reference TRBV2 and TRBJ2-7, is EPEVTQTPSHQVTQMGQEVILRCVPISNHLYFYWYRQILGQKVEFLVSFYNNEISEKSEIFDDQFSVERPDGSNFTLKIRSTKLEDSAMYFCASSEGGSGAGEYFGPGTRLTVT.

The gene calls are TRBV6-5 and TRBJ1-3; 7 positions match TRBD1. The V gene end was trimmed by 8 bases and the J gene end by 1 base; junction bases not matched to a gene: 5. Germline values: CDR1 MNHEY, CDR2 SVGAGI. The length of the CDR3 is 14 residues. The CDR3 DNA is TGTGCCAGCCGTACAGGGGCGTCTGGAAACACCATATATTTT. It yields the protein CASRTGASGNTIYF.

This rearrangement joins TRBV6-5 to TRBJ1-3; D gene ambiguous. The germline CDR1 and CDR2 sequences are MNHEY and SVGAGI. Trimming removed 6 bases from V and 0 bases from J, with 9 bases in between. The CDR3 sequence is 14 residues long. The CDR3 DNA sequence: TGTGCCAGCAGAGCTCCCTACTCTGGAAACACCATATATTTT. It yields the protein CASRAPYSGNTIYF.

The chain is built from TRBV18 and TRBJ2-7; no clear D. Trimming cost V 0 bases and J 4 bases, with 7 bases left between them. The V gene's germline CDR1 is KGHSH and CDR2 LQKENI. The length of the CDR3 is 13 residues. The CDR3 is CASSPPQEYEQYF. CDR3 DNA sequence: TGTGCCAGCTCACCACCCCAGGAGTACGAGCAGTACTTC.

The V gene is TRBV7-9, the J gene TRBJ1-5; 9 nucleotides line up with TRBD1. V was clipped by 0 bases and J by 3 bases; unmatched bases: 3. The CDR3 has 16 residues. Germline lookup yields CDR1 SEHNR and CDR2 FQNEAQ (reference sequence). The CDR3 coding sequence is TGTGCCAGCAGCTTAGCGGGACAGGGTGTCAATCAGCCCCAGCATTTT. Residues: CASSLAGQGVNQPQHF.

CDR3: CSVDGGYGYTF. The CDR3 DNA reads TGCAGCGTTGATGGGGGCTATGGCTACACCTTC. The genes are TRBV29-1 and TRBJ1-2, with D perhaps TRBD1 (5 bases). The CDR3 sequence is 11 residues long. The V gene's germline CDR1 is SQVTM and CDR2 ANQGSEA. Between the trimmed V and J ends, which lost 3 bases and 4 bases, there was a span of 6 bases.

The chain recombines TRBV10-3 with TRBJ1-2, with 7 bases fitting TRBD1. This CDR3 contains 15 residues. The J segment lost 1 base and the V segment lost 1 base, leaving 3 bases of the junction unmatched. CDR1 and CDR2 (germline): ENHRY, SYGVKD. The CDR3: CAISEWTGGNYGYTF. CDR3 DNA sequence: TGTGCCATCAGTGAGTGGACAGGAGGTAACTATGGCTACACCTTC.

V usage is TRBV5-1 and J usage is TRBJ2-1; 8 bases match TRBD2. Trimming took 4 bases from V and 1 from J; bases not matched to a gene: 1. Germline assignment: CDR1 SGHRS and CDR2 YFSETQ. CDR3 length: 14 residues. CDR3 coding DNA: TGCGCCAGCAGCCCGGGAGGGTCCTACAATGAGCAGTTCTTC. The encoded protein is CASSPGGSYNEQFF.

This chain connects TRBV18 to TRBJ2-7, with a possible D match to TRBD1 (5 bases). CDR1 is KGHSH and CDR2 is LQKENI in the germline V gene. The CDR3 contains 16 residues. Trimming cost V 1 base and J 0 bases, with 13 bases left between them. The CDR3 DNA is TGTGCCAGCTCACCACAGAAGGGGCTTAGCTCCTACGAGCAGTACTTC. Its translation: CASSPQKGLSSYEQYF.

This clone was observed once. This chain connects TRBV5-1 to TRBJ2-2; D unclear. Germline loops: CDR1 SGHRS, CDR2 YFSETQ. The CDR3 is made up of 13 amino acids. The V and J ends lost 1 base and 4 bases respectively, with 5 bases between them. CDR3 bases: TGCGCCAGCAGCTTGACCGGCACCGGGGAGCTGTTTTTT. Translating it yields CASSLTGTGELFF. The variable domain in full, with the rest retrieved from reference TRBV5-1 and TRBJ2-2, is KAGVTQTPRYLIKTRGQQVTLSCSPISGHRSVSWYQQTPGQGLQFLFEYFSETQRNKGNFPGRFSGRQFSNSRSEMNVSTLELGDSALYLCASSLTGTGELFFGEGSRLTVL.